These 27 T cell receptor beta chains share one sample of origin, sequenced in a study of cytomegalovirus exposure and HLA in healthy donors. With 60 Vbeta and 13 Jbeta primers, the PCR was carried out. Produced via immunoSEQ multiplex PCR; TCRdb's table is partial and in-frame only. The sample records 100,000 to 150,000 clones, about 11% being singletons. The specimen was PBMCs. The source is a woman under 30 in good health and CMV-seropositive.

This clone was seen only a few times. This chain connects TRBV5-1 to TRBJ1-5, with D unresolved. Germline-derived CDR1 and CDR2 are SGHRS and YFSETQ. This CDR3 has 13 residues. V was cut by 0 bases and J by 5 bases, with 6 bases left in between. The CDR3 region is CASSLGQDQPQHF. CDR3 coding DNA: TGCGCCAGCAGCTTGGGGCAGGATCAGCCCCAGCATTTT.

The table lists this clone with a few counts. The chain combines TRBV5-6 with TRBJ2-3; no clear D gene. The ends were cut back, 2 bases at V and 0 bases at J, with 10 bases in the middle. CDR1 SGHDT and CDR2 YYEEEE come from the germline V gene. The CDR3 is 15 residues long. CDR3 region: CASSLPTISTDTQYF. The CDR3 DNA is TGTGCCAGCAGCTTACCTACGATTAGCACAGATACGCAGTATTTT.

This chain joins TRBV27 and TRBJ2-1, with 7 bases fitting TRBD2. Germline-derived CDR1 and CDR2 are MNHEY and SMNVEV (reference sequence). The CDR3 covers 14 residues. J gave up 6 bases and V 4 bases, and 6 bases lay outside the gene matches. CDR3 region: CASSWTSLPNEQFF. The CDR3, as DNA: TGTGCCAGCAGTTGGACTAGTTTGCCCAATGAGCAGTTCTTC.

This chain joins TRBV18 and TRBJ2-7, with 8 nucleotides matching TRBD1. Germline CDR1 reads KGHSH; CDR2 reads LQKENI. The CDR3 loop spans 15 amino acids. V was pared by 1 base and J by 4 bases, with 6 bases of the junction left unmatched. The CDR3 region has the DNA TGTGCCAGCTCACCACTCGGGACAGGAACATACGAGCAGTACTTC. This translates into CASSPLGTGTYEQYF.

The chain recombines TRBV4-2 with TRBJ2-4; 9 nucleotides align to TRBD2. Germline V gene lookup returns CDR1 LGHNA and CDR2 YNFKEQ. The J segment lost 9 bases and the V segment lost 3 bases, leaving 24 bases of the junction unmatched. The CDR3 covers 20 residues. The CDR3 sequence: CASSHPQQGRAGGPEVIQYF. CDR3 in DNA: TGTGCCAGCAGCCACCCACAACAGGGGCGAGCGGGAGGCCCCGAGGTCATTCAGTACTTC.

In its sample, this clone was seen a few times. CDR3 DNA sequence: TGCGCCAGCAGCCAGGAGACAGGGGGGAATCAGCCCCAGCATTTT. It yields the protein CASSQETGGNQPQHF. V usage is TRBV4-1 and J usage is TRBJ1-5, with 9 bases matching TRBD1. V shed 3 bases and J 4 bases; nucleotides not matched to a gene: 4. Germline CDR1 MGHRA, CDR2 YSYEKL. The CDR3 extends over 15 amino acids.

The chain combines TRBV4-1 with TRBJ1-5; 11 bases align to TRBD1. The CDR3 length is 16 residues. Trimming took 4 bases from V and 5 from J; bases not matched to a gene: 7. Germline V gives CDR1 MGHRA, CDR2 YSYEKL. The chain's CDR3 is CASSRGTGGMDQPQHF. CDR3 bases: TGCGCCAGCAGCCGTGGGACAGGGGGAATGGATCAGCCCCAGCATTTT.

The chain carries TRBV28 and TRBJ2-5; 8 bases map to TRBD2. CDR1 and CDR2 (germline): MDHEN, SYDVKM. The CDR3 runs to 14 residues. V lost 11 bases, J lost 5 bases, and 13 bases stayed unmatched. CDR3 in amino acids: CARQRELGAETQYF. The CDR3 region has the DNA TGTGCCCGCCAGCGGGAGCTGGGTGCGGAGACCCAGTACTTC.

The V and J genes are TRBV5-1 and TRBJ2-3; 12 nucleotides line up with TRBD2. Per germline, CDR1 SGHRS and CDR2 YFSETQ. CDR3 length equals 18 residues. V shed 4 bases, J shed 1 base, and the junction held 10 bases outside the gene matches. For the CDR3, the DNA is TGCGCCAGCAGCCTAGGAGGGACTAGCGGGCCTGGCACAGATACGCAGTATTTT. Translation gives CASSLGGTSGPGTDTQYF.

V is TRBV19 and J is TRBJ1-4; no definite D call. Germline assignment: CDR1 LNHDA and CDR2 SQIVND (reference sequence). V lost 6 bases and J 0 bases, leaving 8 bases between the germline ends. The CDR3 is 14 amino acids. CDR3 sequence: CASSEGATNEKLFF. In DNA, the CDR3 is TGTGCCAGTAGCGAGGGAGCAACTAATGAAAAACTGTTTTTT.

This chain joins TRBV28 and TRBJ2-4, with D possibly being TRBD1 (6 bases). Germline assignment: CDR1 MDHEN and CDR2 SYDVKM. This CDR3 contains 17 residues. Trimming stripped 3 bases from V and 0 bases from J, with 15 bases between. The CDR3: CASSLADRRLAKNIQYF. The CDR3 coding sequence is TGTGCCAGCAGTTTGGCGGACAGACGACTAGCCAAAAACATTCAGTACTTC.

V is TRBV13 and J is TRBJ2-2; weak D call: TRBD2 (6 bases). Germline V gives CDR1 PRHDT, CDR2 FYEKMQ (reference sequence). V was clipped by 1 base and J by 8 bases, with 20 bases between them. The CDR3 covers 17 residues. The CDR3 loop is CASSLEASAPDGGELFF. CDR3 DNA sequence: TGTGCCAGCAGCTTAGAGGCTAGCGCCCCAGATGGGGGGGAGCTGTTTTTT.

This sequence joins TRBV19 and TRBJ2-4; unclear D gene. Trimming removed 1 base from V and 0 bases from J, with 16 bases in between. Germline V gene lookup returns CDR1 LNHDA and CDR2 SQIVND (reference sequence). The CDR3 spans 18 residues. The CDR3 reads CASSIGGVSLLAKNIQYF. CDR3 bases: TGTGCCAGTAGTATAGGAGGCGTCTCACTACTAGCCAAAAACATTCAGTACTTC.

The chain combines TRBV2 with TRBJ2-1; 9 bases map to TRBD1. This CDR3 spans 19 amino acids. Trimming removed 6 bases from V and 1 base from J; junction bases left unmatched: 16. CDR1 and CDR2 (germline): SNHLY, FYNNEI. The CDR3 sequence is CASSPSFGTGSPSYNEQFF. In DNA form, the CDR3 reads TGTGCCAGCAGCCCATCCTTCGGGACAGGGAGCCCTTCCTACAATGAGCAGTTCTTC.

This clone was seen more than once but under ten times. The chain carries TRBV5-1 and TRBJ1-1; D is undetermined. The length of the CDR3 is 15 residues. Trimming shortened V by 0 bases and J by 1 base, and 10 bases separated the two germline ends. Germline CDR1 and CDR2: SGHRS and YFSETQ. DNA for the CDR3: TGCGCCAGCAGCTTGGCCAAAATTTCGAACACTGAAGCTTTCTTT. This codes for CASSLAKISNTEAFF.

For this clone: This CDR3 is also generated by other DNA sequences in the sample. This chain joins TRBV25-1 and TRBJ2-5; the match to TRBD1 covers 10 bases. Germline assignment: CDR1 MGHDK and CDR2 SYGVNS. This CDR3 contains 17 residues. V shed 6 bases and J 3 bases; nucleotides not matched to a gene: 13. The CDR3 region is CASSGQGAGQGKETQYF. In nucleotides, the CDR3 is TGTGCCAGCAGCGGCCAAGGGGCGGGACAGGGGAAAGAGACCCAGTACTTC. Together with reference TRBV25-1 and TRBJ2-5, the CDR3 gives the full variable domain: EADIYQTPRYLVIGTGKKITLECSQTMGHDKMYWYQQDPGMELHLIHYSYGVNSTEKGDLSSESTVSRIRTEHFPLTLESARPSHTSQYLCASSGQGAGQGKETQYFGPGTRLLVL.

This clone was detected ten times or more. The chain combines TRBV28 with TRBJ1-2; 7 nucleotides line up with TRBD1. The CDR3 has 15 residues. The germline CDR1 and CDR2 sequences are MDHEN and SYDVKM. Trimming cost V 6 bases and J 7 bases; bases outside gene matches: 14. CDR3 sequence: CASSLTGQGGSGYTF. CDR3 bases: TGTGCCAGCAGCCTGACAGGGCAGGGTGGTAGTGGCTACACCTTC.

The V call is TRBV7-9, the J call TRBJ2-1; 8 bases agree with TRBD2. With V trimmed by 6 bases and J by 2 bases, 9 bases remained unmatched. The germline CDR1 and CDR2 sequences are SEHNR and FQNEAQ (reference sequence). The CDR3 runs to 16 residues. Here the CDR3 reads CASSSSGLVAYNEQFF. The CDR3 bases are TGTGCCAGCAGTTCCTCGGGACTAGTCGCCTACAATGAGCAGTTCTTC.

This clone was picked up a small number of times. V is TRBV28 and J is TRBJ1-1; D uncertain. This CDR3 contains 14 residues. Germline CDR1 reads MDHEN; CDR2 reads SYDVKM. V was pared by 6 bases and J by 4 bases, with 15 bases between. CDR3 sequence: CASSPTLPSTEAFF. The CDR3 DNA sequence: TGTGCCAGCAGCCCTACTCTCCCGAGCACTGAAGCTTTCTTT.

V usage is TRBV6-5 and J usage is TRBJ2-1; 8 bases agree with TRBD1. This CDR3 contains 15 residues. Germline V gene sequence: CDR1 MNHEY, CDR2 SVGAGI. J lost 4 bases, V lost 5 bases, and 7 bases had no gene match. This CDR3 reads CASSPRDRLYNEQFF. The CDR3 DNA sequence: TGTGCCAGCAGTCCTCGGGACAGGCTATACAATGAGCAGTTCTTC.

This chain connects TRBV28 to TRBJ1-2, with 8 bases that match TRBD1. Germline V gene lookup returns CDR1 MDHEN and CDR2 SYDVKM. The CDR3 loop spans 14 amino acids. V lost 5 bases to trimming and J lost 6 bases; unmatched junction nucleotides: 8. In nucleotides, the CDR3 is TGTGCCAGCAGTGGCGCGGGACAGGTCGATGGCTACACCTTC. Its protein product is CASSGAGQVDGYTF.

This clone occurred a few times. The chain has TRBV10-3 and TRBJ2-5; TRBD2 matches at 9 bases. Germline V gene data show CDR1 as ENHRY and CDR2 as SYGVKD. V trimming: 1 base; J trimming: 7 bases; junction bases outside the gene matches: 7. This CDR3 has 15 residues. The CDR3 sequence: CAISELGSGSVTQYF. Written as DNA, the CDR3 is TGTGCCATCAGTGAGTTGGGTAGCGGGAGTGTGACCCAGTACTTC.

This clone has just a few counts. The V gene is TRBV15, the J gene TRBJ2-7, with 7 bases lining up with TRBD2. The CDR3 is made up of 12 amino acids. Unmatched junction bases numbered 3, after V lost 5 bases and J lost 5 bases. The germline V gene has CDR1 LNHNV and CDR2 YYDKDF (reference sequence). CDR3 region: CATSGRGDEQYF. CDR3 nucleotide sequence: TGTGCCACCAGCGGGAGGGGCGACGAGCAGTACTTC.

This clone was seen a handful of times. Distinct nucleotide sequences in the sample also encode this CDR3. In nucleotides, the CDR3 is TGTGCCAGCAGCTTTAATCAGGGTAGCGAGCAGTACTTC. This sequence encodes CASSFNQGSEQYF. The rearrangement uses TRBV6-1 and TRBJ2-7; a weak D match, TRBD1 (5 bases). Germline V gives CDR1 MNHNS, CDR2 SASEGT. The length of the CDR3 is 13 residues. The ends were cut back, 6 bases at V and 6 bases at J, with 15 bases in the middle.

In this sample, this clone turned up a few times. This chain joins TRBV9 and TRBJ1-3; 8 bases are a match to TRBD1. Germline values: CDR1 SGDLS, CDR2 YYNGEE. The CDR3 is 15 amino acids. V dropped 4 bases and J dropped 1; count of bases not matched to a gene: 4. CDR3 bases: TGTGCCAGCAGCCCAAGGACAGGGTCTGGAAACACCATATATTTT. It encodes CASSPRTGSGNTIYF. The variable domain in full, completed from reference TRBV9 and TRBJ1-3, reads DSGVTQTPKHLITATGQRVTLRCSPRSGDLSVYWYQQSLDQGLQFLIQYYNGEERAKGNILERFSAQQFPDLHSELNLSSLELGDSALYFCASSPRTGSGNTIYFGEGSWLTVV.

The count of this clone is one. The chain links TRBV7-2 to TRBJ2-1; D is unresolved. V was trimmed by 5 bases and J by 2 bases, leaving 13 bases between them. This CDR3 has 15 residues. The germline CDR1 and CDR2 sequences are SGHTA and FQGNSA. The CDR3 protein is CASSRGHGTYNEQFF. In nucleotides, the CDR3 is TGTGCCAGCAGCCGTGGTCATGGCACCTACAATGAGCAGTTCTTC.

The chain recombines TRBV28 with TRBJ1-2, with 10 bases fitting TRBD1. The trim removed 7 bases at V and 2 bases at J, leaving 10 bases unmatched. The V gene's germline CDR1 is MDHEN and CDR2 SYDVKM. This CDR3 has 16 residues. The CDR3 DNA reads TGTGCCAGCACCCCTATCCGGGACAGGGGCAACTATGGCTACACCTTC. Encoded protein: CASTPIRDRGNYGYTF.